The next 2 T cell receptor beta chains were all read from a single sample in a study of chemoradiotherapy in HPV16-positive cancers. Data came from immunoSEQ multiplex PCR; TCRdb stores just in-frame clones and leaves some out. This sample has 9,500 to 15,000 clones, with around three fifths found just once. The specimen was taken from a patient who underwent chemoradiotherapy. These TCRs come from a human donor with HPV-associated anogenital cancer.

The chain couples TRBV9 to TRBJ2-2; D is perhaps TRBD2 (6 bases). Trimming removed 4 bases from V and 2 bases from J, with 12 bases in between. Germline assignment: CDR1 SGDLS and CDR2 YYNGEE. The CDR3 is 15 residues long. The DNA of the CDR3 is TGTGCCAGCAGCCTGGGACTTCTCAACACCGGGGAGCTGTTTTTT. Protein: CASSLGLLNTGELFF.

The table lists this clone with a few counts. The chain links TRBV9 to TRBJ2-3; 13 nucleotides match TRBD2. Per germline, CDR1 SGDLS and CDR2 YYNGEE. The CDR3 runs to 16 residues. J lost 4 bases, V lost 2 bases, and 4 bases had no gene match. In DNA, the CDR3 is TGTGCCAGCAGCGTCACTAGCGGGGGGGCGGCAGATACGCAGTATTTT. It yields the protein CASSVTSGGAADTQYF.